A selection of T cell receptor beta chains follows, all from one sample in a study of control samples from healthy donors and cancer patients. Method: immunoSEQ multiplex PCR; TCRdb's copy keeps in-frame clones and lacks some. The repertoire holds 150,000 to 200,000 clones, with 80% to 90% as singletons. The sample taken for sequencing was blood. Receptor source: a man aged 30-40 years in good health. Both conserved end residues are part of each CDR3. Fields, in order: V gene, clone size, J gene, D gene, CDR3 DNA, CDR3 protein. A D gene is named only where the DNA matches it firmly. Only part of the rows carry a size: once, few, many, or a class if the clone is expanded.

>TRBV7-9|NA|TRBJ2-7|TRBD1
TGTGCCAGCACCCGGACAGGGAACGGCGGCTACGAGCAGTACTTC
CASTRTGNGGYEQYF
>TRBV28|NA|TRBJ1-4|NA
TGTGCCAGCAGTTTATTTAGCATAAATGAAAAACTGTTTTTT
CASSLFSINEKLFF
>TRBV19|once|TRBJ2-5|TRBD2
TGTGCCAGTACTCGAGGGAGCGGGGGAACCGGGGAGACCCAGTACTTC
CASTRGSGGTGETQYF
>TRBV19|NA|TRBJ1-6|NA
TGTGCCAGTAATTTTGGTGGGGGCAGGGATTATTCACCCCTCCACTTT
CASNFGGGRDYSPLHF
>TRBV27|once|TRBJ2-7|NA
TGTGCCAGCAGTCCCCACCGGGACCACGCTTCGGAGCAGTACTTC
CASSPHRDHASEQYF
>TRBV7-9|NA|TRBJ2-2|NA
TGTGCCAGCAGCTTAAGGGACGGGGAGCTGTTTTTT
CASSLRDGELFF
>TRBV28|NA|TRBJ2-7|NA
TGTGCCAGCAGTTTGCCCGGGACGGGCTACGAGCAGTACTTC
CASSLPGTGYEQYF
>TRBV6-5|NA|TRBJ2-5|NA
TGTGCCAGCAGAGGGGGGCTGGAGACCCAGTACTTC
CASRGGLETQYF
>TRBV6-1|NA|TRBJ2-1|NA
TGTGCCAGCCGTGAGGGAATCAATGAGCAGTTCTTC
CASREGINEQFF
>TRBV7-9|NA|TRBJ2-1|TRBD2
TGTGCCAGCAGCCCAAGCGGGAGCTCCTACAATGAGCAGTTCTTC
CASSPSGSSYNEQFF
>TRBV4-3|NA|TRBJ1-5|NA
TGCGCCAGCAGCCAAGATTACGGGGGTCCGGGTCAGCCCCAGCATTTT
CASSQDYGGPGQPQHF
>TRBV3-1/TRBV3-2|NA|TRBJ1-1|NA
TGTGCCAGCCAGGGCGCGCAGTTGGGGAACACTGAAGCTTTCTTT
CASQGAQLGNTEAFF
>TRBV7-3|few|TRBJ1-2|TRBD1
TGTGCCAGCAGCGCGCAGGGACAGGGTACGCCGGACACCTTC
CASSAQGQGTPDTF
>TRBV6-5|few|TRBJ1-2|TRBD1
TGTGCCAGCAGTTACCGTGGACAGGGAAGCTATGGCTACACCTTC
CASSYRGQGSYGYTF
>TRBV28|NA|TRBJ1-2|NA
TGTGCCAGCAGTTTGGACTCAGGCGGGGATGGCTACACCTTC
CASSLDSGGDGYTF
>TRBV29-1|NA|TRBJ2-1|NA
TGCAGCGTTGGGTTGCTCGATGAGCAGTTCTTC
CSVGLLDEQFF
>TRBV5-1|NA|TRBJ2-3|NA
TGCGCCAGCAGCTTGGGTTTTTACACAGATACGCAGTATTTT
CASSLGFYTDTQYF
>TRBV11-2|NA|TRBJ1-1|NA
TGTGCCAGCAGCTGGGGGGAGGACACTGAAGCTTTCTTT
CASSWGEDTEAFF
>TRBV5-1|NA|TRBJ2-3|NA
TGCGCCAGCAGCCGGGGGATTGATACGCAGTATTTT
CASSRGIDTQYF
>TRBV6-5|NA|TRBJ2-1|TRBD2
TGTGCCTGCAGGACTAGCGGGGGGAATGAGCAGTTCTTC
CACRTSGGNEQFF
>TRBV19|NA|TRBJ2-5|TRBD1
TGTGCCAGTAGTTACAGGGGGAGGGAGACCCAGTACTTC
CASSYRGRETQYF
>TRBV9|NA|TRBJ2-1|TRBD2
TGTGCCAGCAGCCCACGTGGTGCTAGCGGGAGATACAATGAGCAGTTCTTC
CASSPRGASGRYNEQFF
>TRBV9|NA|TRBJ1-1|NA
TGTGCCAGCAGCCGGGGGCGGTTATTGGAGAACACTGAAGCTTTCTTT
CASSRGRLLENTEAFF
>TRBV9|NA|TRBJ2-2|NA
TGTGCCAGCACCCTAGGATTGGTCGGGGAGCTGTTTTTT
CASTLGLVGELFF
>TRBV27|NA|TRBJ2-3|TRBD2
TGTGCCAGCAGGGCTACTAGCGGGAGAGGGGGAGATACGCAGTATTTT
CASRATSGRGGDTQYF
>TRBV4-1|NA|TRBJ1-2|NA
TGCGCCAGCAGCCAAGACCAGACAGCGAACTATGGCTACACCTTC
CASSQDQTANYGYTF
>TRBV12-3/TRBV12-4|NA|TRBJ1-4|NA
TGTGCCAGCAGCCGACAGTGGGAAAAACTGTTTTTT
CASSRQWEKLFF
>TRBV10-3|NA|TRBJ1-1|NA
TGTGCCATCAGGATTTCCTCTACAGGAGAAGCTTTCTTT
CAIRISSTGEAFF
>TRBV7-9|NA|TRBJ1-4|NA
TGTGCCAGCCAGCGCATTGCAACTAATGAAAAACTGTTTTTT
CASQRIATNEKLFF
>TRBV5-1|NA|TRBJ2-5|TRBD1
TGCGCCAGCAGCCTAGAAGGACAGGGATGGGAGACCCAGTACTTC
CASSLEGQGWETQYF